These T cell receptor beta chains were read from a single sample in a study of T cell responses to AZD1222 COVID-19 vaccine. Sequencing was performed with immunoSEQ multiplex PCR; in TCRdb, only in-frame clones are kept and a portion is missing. The profile covers 30,000 to 35,000 clones, with about four fifths appearing a single time and roughly 4% taken by the ten largest. The specimen comprised peripheral blood, sampled 28 days after the second AZD1222 dose. The receptor source for this set is an adult who received the AZD1222 COVID-19 vaccine. CDR3s include the opening cysteine and the closing phenylalanine or tryptophan. D genes are given only for firm matches. Where a row states a size, it is once, few, many or the class of an expanded clone; other rows omit it.

j_call: TRBJ1-2; clone_size: -; d_call: TRBD1; v_call: TRBV5-1; cdr3_nt: TGCGCCAGCAGCTTGGCCCAGGGGGCAACCTATGGCTACACCTTC; cdr3_aa: CASSLAQGATYGYTF
j_call: TRBJ1-2; clone_size: -; d_call: -; v_call: TRBV27; cdr3_nt: TGTGCCAGCGAGCCACTCGGGTCAATTGGGGGCTACACCTTC; cdr3_aa: CASEPLGSIGGYTF
j_call: TRBJ2-5; clone_size: once; d_call: TRBD1; v_call: TRBV30; cdr3_nt: TGTGCCTGGAGTCGTGGACAGGCCAGGGAGACCCAGTACTTC; cdr3_aa: CAWSRGQARETQYF
j_call: TRBJ1-3; clone_size: -; d_call: -; v_call: TRBV12-3/TRBV12-4; cdr3_nt: TGTGCCACCCGGGGCGGAAACACCATATATTTT; cdr3_aa: CATRGGNTIYF
j_call: TRBJ1-1; clone_size: few; d_call: -; v_call: TRBV29-1; cdr3_nt: TGCAGCGGGTCCAGGGGCCCTGAAGCTTTCTTT; cdr3_aa: CSGSRGPEAFF
j_call: TRBJ2-3; clone_size: -; d_call: TRBD2; v_call: TRBV6-5; cdr3_nt: TGTGCCAGCAGGACTAGCGGGGGTACAGATACGCAGTATTTT; cdr3_aa: CASRTSGGTDTQYF
j_call: TRBJ1-2; clone_size: -; d_call: TRBD1; v_call: TRBV4-3; cdr3_nt: TGCGCCAGCAGCCAAGATTTATGGACAGGGTATGGCTACACCTTC; cdr3_aa: CASSQDLWTGYGYTF
j_call: TRBJ2-2; clone_size: -; d_call: -; v_call: TRBV21-1; cdr3_nt: TGTGCCAGCAGCAAAGCGGGGGCGACAGGGGAGGACACCGGGGAGCTGTTTTTT; cdr3_aa: CASSKAGATGEDTGELFF
j_call: TRBJ1-1; clone_size: -; d_call: -; v_call: TRBV6-2/TRBV6-3; cdr3_nt: TGTGCCAGCAGTCAATTGACAGTGATGAACACTGAAGCTTTCTTT; cdr3_aa: CASSQLTVMNTEAFF
j_call: TRBJ1-1; clone_size: -; d_call: TRBD1; v_call: TRBV2; cdr3_nt: TGTGCCAGCAGTGGGCACAGGGGGCAGGACACTGAAGCTTTCTTT; cdr3_aa: CASSGHRGQDTEAFF
j_call: TRBJ2-7; clone_size: -; d_call: TRBD1; v_call: TRBV9; cdr3_nt: TGTGCCAGCAGCATTTCCGGGACAGTGGGAGAGCAGTACTTC; cdr3_aa: CASSISGTVGEQYF
j_call: TRBJ1-1; clone_size: -; d_call: TRBD1; v_call: TRBV19; cdr3_nt: TGTGCCAGTAGTGACACACAGGGGTGGACTGAAGCTTTCTTT; cdr3_aa: CASSDTQGWTEAFF
j_call: TRBJ1-5; clone_size: -; d_call: -; v_call: TRBV11-1; cdr3_nt: TGTGCCAGCAGCTCAGATGGGGGTCAGCCCCAGCATTTT; cdr3_aa: CASSSDGGQPQHF
j_call: TRBJ2-1; clone_size: -; d_call: TRBD2; v_call: TRBV7-2; cdr3_nt: TGTGCCAGCAATCCCGGGACTAGCGGATACAATGAGCAGTTCTTC; cdr3_aa: CASNPGTSGYNEQFF
j_call: TRBJ2-7; clone_size: -; d_call: -; v_call: TRBV18; cdr3_nt: TGTGCCAGCTCACCACGGGACTCAGGCTACGAGCAGTACTTC; cdr3_aa: CASSPRDSGYEQYF
j_call: TRBJ1-1; clone_size: -; d_call: -; v_call: TRBV14; cdr3_nt: TGTGCCAGCAGCCACGGCAGGGTCCTTATGAACACTGAAGCTTTCTTT; cdr3_aa: CASSHGRVLMNTEAFF
j_call: TRBJ2-1; clone_size: -; d_call: -; v_call: TRBV7-2; cdr3_nt: TGTGCCAGCAGCTTCGCCAGGGTCAATGAGCAGTTCTTC; cdr3_aa: CASSFARVNEQFF
j_call: TRBJ1-6; clone_size: -; d_call: -; v_call: TRBV27; cdr3_nt: TGTGCCAGCAGTACGGACAGTGTCTATAATTCACCCCTCCACTTT; cdr3_aa: CASSTDSVYNSPLHF
j_call: TRBJ2-3; clone_size: -; d_call: -; v_call: TRBV3-1/TRBV3-2; cdr3_nt: TGTGCCAGCAGCCTACAGGACTTCACAGATACGCAGTATTTT; cdr3_aa: CASSLQDFTDTQYF
j_call: TRBJ2-3; clone_size: -; d_call: TRBD2; v_call: TRBV19; cdr3_nt: TGTGCCAGTAGTATGGGCCAGCGGGGGGTATCAGATACGCAGTATTTT; cdr3_aa: CASSMGQRGVSDTQYF
j_call: TRBJ1-1; clone_size: -; d_call: -; v_call: TRBV7-9; cdr3_nt: TGTGCCAGCCGGGATCGGGGGACCGGTGACACTGAAGCTTTCTTT; cdr3_aa: CASRDRGTGDTEAFF
j_call: TRBJ2-2; clone_size: -; d_call: -; v_call: TRBV7-2; cdr3_nt: TGTGCCAGCAGCTTAGAAGGGGTCACCGGGGAGCTGTTTTTT; cdr3_aa: CASSLEGVTGELFF
j_call: TRBJ1-5; clone_size: -; d_call: -; v_call: TRBV19; cdr3_nt: TGTGCCAGTAGTATAGAACAGGGTCTCCAAGTGGATCAGCCCCAGCATTTT; cdr3_aa: CASSIEQGLQVDQPQHF
j_call: TRBJ2-3; clone_size: once; d_call: TRBD2; v_call: TRBV19; cdr3_nt: TGTGCCAGTACCCGGCGTCTAGGGACTAGCGTTGATACGCAGTATTTT; cdr3_aa: CASTRRLGTSVDTQYF
j_call: TRBJ1-4; clone_size: once; d_call: -; v_call: TRBV10-2; cdr3_nt: TGCGCCAGCGCAGGGGAGACTAATGAAAAACTGTTTTTT; cdr3_aa: CASAGETNEKLFF
j_call: TRBJ1-5; clone_size: few; d_call: TRBD1; v_call: TRBV5-6; cdr3_nt: TGTGCCAGCAGCTTCGACAGGGGACAGCCCCAGCATTTT; cdr3_aa: CASSFDRGQPQHF
j_call: TRBJ1-4; clone_size: -; d_call: -; v_call: TRBV18; cdr3_nt: TGTGCCAGCTCACGCGGCAGGGATGAAAAACTGTTTTTT; cdr3_aa: CASSRGRDEKLFF
j_call: TRBJ2-3; clone_size: medium-sized; d_call: TRBD1; v_call: TRBV6-4; cdr3_nt: TGTGCCAGCAGTGAGGGACAGGACACAGATACGCAGTATTTT; cdr3_aa: CASSEGQDTDTQYF
j_call: TRBJ1-5; clone_size: -; d_call: -; v_call: TRBV7-2; cdr3_nt: TGTGCCAGCAGATGCAATCAGGGTAATAATCAGCCCCAGCATTTT; cdr3_aa: CASRCNQGNNQPQHF
j_call: TRBJ2-1; clone_size: once; d_call: -; v_call: TRBV5-5; cdr3_nt: TGTGCCAGCAGCTCTGGGGCTAGTTGGGCTGAGCAGTTCTTC; cdr3_aa: CASSSGASWAEQFF
j_call: TRBJ2-1; clone_size: -; d_call: TRBD2; v_call: TRBV7-2; cdr3_nt: TGTGCCAGCAGCTTAGAAGCGGGGGAATATGAGCAGTTCTTC; cdr3_aa: CASSLEAGEYEQFF
j_call: TRBJ2-3; clone_size: -; d_call: TRBD2; v_call: TRBV10-3; cdr3_nt: TGTGCCGCGGGCGGGGGGGATACGCAGTATTTT; cdr3_aa: CAAGGGDTQYF
j_call: TRBJ2-2; clone_size: -; d_call: -; v_call: TRBV30; cdr3_nt: TGTGCCTGGAGTCGGTCCACCGGGGAGCTGTTTTTT; cdr3_aa: CAWSRSTGELFF
j_call: TRBJ2-3; clone_size: -; d_call: TRBD2; v_call: TRBV6-5; cdr3_nt: TGTGCCAGCAGTAATCGACTAGCGGGAACAGATACGCAGTATTTT; cdr3_aa: CASSNRLAGTDTQYF
j_call: TRBJ2-7; clone_size: -; d_call: -; v_call: TRBV5-1; cdr3_nt: TGCGCCAGCAGCCACGGACTGAATTCCTACGAGCAGTACTTC; cdr3_aa: CASSHGLNSYEQYF
j_call: TRBJ2-1; clone_size: -; d_call: -; v_call: TRBV6-5; cdr3_nt: TGTGCCAGCAGTTTGGGCCCCGCGGAGTTCTTC; cdr3_aa: CASSLGPAEFF
j_call: TRBJ2-3; clone_size: -; d_call: -; v_call: TRBV27; cdr3_nt: TGTGCCAGCAGTCTATATCAGCAGGGTCCAGATACGCAGTATTTT; cdr3_aa: CASSLYQQGPDTQYF
j_call: TRBJ2-1; clone_size: -; d_call: TRBD2; v_call: TRBV4-1; cdr3_nt: TGCGCCAGCAGCCAAGCCCCGGGACTAGCGGATTCATACAATGAGCAGTTCTTC; cdr3_aa: CASSQAPGLADSYNEQFF
j_call: TRBJ2-2; clone_size: -; d_call: -; v_call: TRBV10-3; cdr3_nt: TGTGCCATCACCGACAGCACCGGGGAGCTGTTTTTT; cdr3_aa: CAITDSTGELFF
j_call: TRBJ2-2; clone_size: -; d_call: -; v_call: TRBV2; cdr3_nt: TGTGCCAGCAGTGAATTGTATAACACCGGGGAGCTGTTTTTT; cdr3_aa: CASSELYNTGELFF
j_call: TRBJ2-5; clone_size: -; d_call: TRBD2; v_call: TRBV11-2; cdr3_nt: TGTGCCAGCAGCTTAGTTTCGGGAGGCCCCCAAGAGACCCAGTACTTC; cdr3_aa: CASSLVSGGPQETQYF
j_call: TRBJ2-2; clone_size: -; d_call: TRBD1; v_call: TRBV3-1/TRBV3-2; cdr3_nt: TGTGCCAGCAGCCCTCGACGGACAGGGTCGCCGAACACCGGGGAGCTGTTTTTT; cdr3_aa: CASSPRRTGSPNTGELFF
j_call: TRBJ2-2; clone_size: -; d_call: TRBD2; v_call: TRBV9; cdr3_nt: TGTGCCAGCAGCTCCGGGAGACTAGCGGGAGGCCCCGGGGAGCTGTTTTTT; cdr3_aa: CASSSGRLAGGPGELFF
j_call: TRBJ1-3; clone_size: -; d_call: TRBD1; v_call: TRBV7-6; cdr3_nt: TGTGCCAGCAGCTTAACCGGGACAGGGGGCTCTGGAAACACCATATATTTT; cdr3_aa: CASSLTGTGGSGNTIYF
j_call: TRBJ1-2; clone_size: -; d_call: -; v_call: TRBV5-1; cdr3_nt: TGCGCCAGCAGCTTGGCCGGGGGAGGTTTTGGCTACACCTTC; cdr3_aa: CASSLAGGGFGYTF
j_call: TRBJ1-5; clone_size: -; d_call: -; v_call: TRBV2; cdr3_nt: TGTGCCAGCGGGGAAACAGATAGCAATCAGCCCCAGCATTTT; cdr3_aa: CASGETDSNQPQHF
j_call: TRBJ2-1; clone_size: -; d_call: TRBD2; v_call: TRBV5-1; cdr3_nt: TGCGCCAGCACTTGGGCGGGAGGGCCTGGGAATGAGCAGTTCTTC; cdr3_aa: CASTWAGGPGNEQFF
j_call: TRBJ1-2; clone_size: once; d_call: -; v_call: TRBV6-4; cdr3_nt: TGTGCCAGCAGTTCAAACGGATATGGCTACACCTTC; cdr3_aa: CASSSNGYGYTF
j_call: TRBJ1-2; clone_size: -; d_call: -; v_call: TRBV19; cdr3_nt: TGTGCCAGTAAGGACGGAGGGTATTCCTATGGCTACACCTTC; cdr3_aa: CASKDGGYSYGYTF
j_call: TRBJ2-3; clone_size: -; d_call: -; v_call: TRBV18; cdr3_nt: TGTGCCAGCTCACCACCTAGGTCAAACGGGGATACGCAGTATTTT; cdr3_aa: CASSPPRSNGDTQYF
j_call: TRBJ1-5; clone_size: -; d_call: -; v_call: TRBV6-5; cdr3_nt: TGTGCCAGCAGTTACTCGGCAGATAGCAATCAGCCCCAGCATTTT; cdr3_aa: CASSYSADSNQPQHF